The 26 T cell receptor beta chains below were found in one sample sequenced in a study of vaccination and CD4 T cells after COVID-19. The treatment denotes: 10-day PBMC culture with coronavirus spike peptide pools or control peptides (ViraFEST assay). With the Oncomine TCR Beta short-read assay, DNA from cultured CD4+ T cells was sequenced. Using its own MiXCR run on the PCR reads, TCRdb lists one record per CDR3 protein. The sample holds 15,000 to 20,000 distinct CDR3 sequences, 50% to 65% seen once. For these TCRs, the target antigens are not known. Source material: CD4+ T cells from blood, cultured in vitro. These receptors were obtained from a human donor who had recovered from COVID-19.

The rearrangement joins TRBV27 to TRBJ2-2; D might be TRBD1 (5 bases). The germline V gene encodes CDR1 MNHEY and CDR2 SMNVEV (reference sequence). The V and J ends lost 8 bases and 7 bases respectively, with 23 bases between them. CDR3 length equals 16 residues. CDR3 sequence: CASALHQGGVIGELFF. Written as DNA, the CDR3 is TGTGCCAGCGCCCTTCACCAGGGTGGGGTGATCGGGGAGCTGTTTTTT.

V and J are TRBV19 and TRBJ2-3, with D tentatively TRBD2 (5 bases). Germline assignment: CDR1 LNHDA and CDR2 SQIVND (reference sequence). The CDR3 is 15 amino acids. V was pared by 6 bases and J by 2 bases, with 15 bases between. The CDR3 DNA reads TGTGCCAGTAGCACTTTGACTACTTACACAGATACGCAGTATTTT. Translating it yields CASSTLTTYTDTQYF.

This clonotype has just a few counts. The chain is built from TRBV5-1 and TRBJ2-5; weak D call: TRBD2 (6 bases). V was clipped by 6 bases and J by 0 bases, with 6 bases between them. CDR1 is SGHRS, CDR2 YFSETQ, per germline. This CDR3 has 12 amino acids. DNA of the CDR3: TGCGCCAGCACGGGGGACCAAGAGACCCAGTACTTC. Translating it yields CASTGDQETQYF.

The chain combines TRBV7-3 with TRBJ2-2; D not certain. The ends were cut back, 5 bases at V and 2 bases at J, with 3 bases in the middle. The CDR3 sequence is 12 residues long. Germline values: CDR1 SGHTA, CDR2 FQGTGA. CDR3: CASSVNTGELFF. CDR3 coding DNA: TGTGCCAGCAGCGTAAACACCGGGGAGCTGTTTTTT.

This clonotype was counted between two and nine times. This rearrangement joins TRBV19 to TRBJ2-7, with D possibly TRBD1 on 5 matching bases. Germline V CDR1 and CDR2: LNHDA, SQIVND (reference sequence). This CDR3 region has 14 residues. V was pared by 6 bases and J by 6 bases, with 18 bases between. CDR3 DNA sequence: TGTGCCAGTAGAGGGGATCCATCACGAGGCGAGCAGTACTTC. This codes for CASRGDPSRGEQYF.

The V gene is TRBV25-1, the J gene TRBJ2-7; no firm D call. Germline V gene data show CDR1 as MGHDK and CDR2 as SYGVNS. Trimming took off 2 bases at V and 0 bases at J, with 8 bases between the two ends. The CDR3 loop spans 14 amino acids. As DNA, the CDR3 is TGTGCCAGCAGTGAAGGGCCGAGCTCCTACGAGCAGTACTTC. Amino acid sequence: CASSEGPSSYEQYF.

The gene calls are TRBV4-1 and TRBJ2-7; D may correspond to TRBD1 or TRBD2 (5 bases each). Trimming shortened V by 0 bases and J by 6 bases, and 9 bases separated the two germline ends. Germline V CDR1 and CDR2: MGHRA, YSYEKL. The CDR3 has 13 amino acids. CDR3 residues: CASSQDPGREQYF. CDR3 bases: TGCGCCAGCAGCCAAGATCCGGGGCGCGAGCAGTACTTC.

The chain uses TRBV28 and TRBJ1-5; the D gene is possibly TRBD1 (5 bases). Trimming removed 1 base from V and 5 bases from J, with 9 bases in between. The CDR3 length is 14 residues. Germline values: CDR1 MDHEN, CDR2 SYDVKM. CDR3 coding DNA: TGTGCCAGCAGTTTATATGGCAGGGATCAGCCCCAGCATTTT. This gives the protein CASSLYGRDQPQHF.

This chain uses TRBV20-1 with TRBJ1-2, with D hard to call. V dropped 0 bases and J dropped 9 bases, with 14 bases sitting between them. The CDR3 runs 13 residues. Germline CDR1 reads DFQATT; CDR2 reads SNEGSKA (reference sequence). CDR3 region: CSARDRAIGRYTF. CDR3 DNA sequence: TGCAGTGCTAGAGATCGCGCCATAGGGCGCTACACCTTC.

The gene calls are TRBV27 and TRBJ1-2; D is perhaps TRBD1 (5 bases). Trimming cost V 5 bases and J 0 bases, with 16 bases left between them. The CDR3 runs 16 residues. Germline values: CDR1 MNHEY, CDR2 SMNVEV (reference sequence). This CDR3 is CASSPPGGVSNYGYTF. The DNA for the CDR3 is TGTGCCAGCAGTCCCCCGGGAGGGGTCTCTAACTATGGCTACACCTTC.

V gene TRBV7-2 combines with J gene TRBJ2-7; D is uncertain. Germline CDR1 reads SGHTA; CDR2 reads FQGNSA. The CDR3 is made up of 14 amino acids. The ends were cut back, 2 bases at V and 2 bases at J, with 10 bases in the middle. The CDR3 nucleotides read TGTGCCAGCAGCTTAACGACGGTTCCCTACGAGCAGTACTTC. Translation: CASSLTTVPYEQYF.

The rearrangement joins TRBV6-2 or TRBV6-3 to TRBJ1-4, with no clear D. The CDR3 contains 14 residues. Looked up from germline, CDR1 is MNHEY and CDR2 is SVGEGT. V was cut by 8 bases and J by 8 bases, with 18 bases left in between. The CDR3 DNA reads as TGTGCCAGCGCAACGAGGGCAGACTCCGAAAAACTGTTTTTT. Amino acids: CASATRADSEKLFF.

The gene calls are TRBV7-3 and TRBJ2-1, with D uncertain. CDR3 length equals 15 residues. Germline CDR1 and CDR2: SGHTA and FQGTGA. The germline V and J ends were trimmed by 0 bases and 0 bases, with 6 bases remaining between them. The CDR3 is CASSLTRSSYNEQFF. DNA of the CDR3: TGTGCCAGCAGCTTAACTCGGAGCTCCTACAATGAGCAGTTCTTC. Drawing the rest from reference TRBV7-3 and TRBJ2-1, the complete variable domain is GAGVSQTPSNKVTEKGKYVELRCDPISGHTALYWYRQSLGQGPEFLIYFQGTGAADDSGLPNDRFFAVRPEGSVSTLKIQRTERGDSAVYLCASSLTRSSYNEQFFGPGTRLTVL.

In this sample, this clonotype turned up a few times. V is TRBV15 and J is TRBJ2-5; no definite D call. Germline CDR1 reads LNHNV; CDR2 reads YYDKDF (reference sequence). The CDR3 spans 15 residues. V dropped 0 bases and J dropped 2 bases, with 10 bases sitting between them. CDR3: CATSRDVAPQETQYF. The CDR3 DNA is TGTGCCACCAGCAGAGATGTGGCACCTCAAGAGACCCAGTACTTC.

The chain links TRBV19 to TRBJ1-5; tentative D call: TRBD1 (5 bases). V was trimmed by 0 bases and J by 5 bases, leaving 8 bases between them. Germline V gene sequence: CDR1 LNHDA, CDR2 SQIVND (reference sequence). CDR3 size: 14 residues. Written as DNA, the CDR3 is TGTGCCAGTAGTATAGAAGGGGCCCATCAGCCCCAGCATTTT. It is translated as CASSIEGAHQPQHF.

This clonotype showed up just a few times. The chain recombines TRBV7-8 with TRBJ1-2; D not certain. CDR1 is SGHVS, CDR2 FQNEAQ, per germline. The CDR3 covers 15 residues. The ends were cut back, 5 bases at V and 2 bases at J, with 15 bases in the middle. The CDR3 region has the DNA TGTGCCAGCAGCGAATGGCGGGCCCTAAACTATGGCTACACCTTC. The encoded protein is CASSEWRALNYGYTF.

This clonotype came up a few times. This sequence joins TRBV7-9 and TRBJ1-1; no clear D. V lost 5 bases, J lost 0 bases, and 10 bases lay in between. CDR1 and CDR2 (germline): SEHNR, FQNEAQ (reference sequence). This CDR3 is built from 14 residues. The CDR3 bases are TGTGCCAGCAGCCCGAAAGGCGTGAACACTGAAGCTTTCTTT. As protein: CASSPKGVNTEAFF. Full variable domain (rest looked up from reference TRBV7-9 and TRBJ1-1): DTGVSQNPRHKITKRGQNVTFRCDPISEHNRLYWYRQTLGQGPEFLTYFQNEAQLEKSRLLSDRFSAERPKGSFSTLEIQRTEQGDSAMYLCASSPKGVNTEAFFGQGTRLTVV.

V is TRBV27 and J is TRBJ2-2; 8 bases line up with TRBD1. The germline CDR1 and CDR2 sequences are MNHEY and SMNVEV (reference sequence). Germline trimming cut 7 bases from V and 9 bases from J; bases unmatched to any gene: 7. The CDR3 length is 13 residues. As DNA, the CDR3 is TGTGCCAGCACTGGACAGGGCAAGAGGGAGCTGTTTTTT. Protein product: CASTGQGKRELFF.

The chain has TRBV7-2 and TRBJ1-5; D might be TRBD1 (5 bases). The CDR3 covers 14 residues. V shed 2 bases and J shed 3 bases, with 8 bases lying between them. Germline loops: CDR1 SGHTA, CDR2 FQGNSA. The CDR3 DNA follows: TGTGCCAGCAGCTTATCAGGGCTCAATCAGCCCCAGCATTTT. It specifies CASSLSGLNQPQHF.

The CDR3 bases are TGTGCCAGCGGGCCACGAAGGGGCTACACCTTC. Amino acids: CASGPRRGYTF. The chain links TRBV7-9 to TRBJ1-2; D uncertain. Trimming pared 8 bases from V and 8 bases from J, leaving 12 bases between. Germline values: CDR1 SEHNR, CDR2 FQNEAQ (reference sequence). The CDR3 spans 11 residues.

This chain links TRBV4-1 with TRBJ1-3; no reliable D call. The CDR3 consists of 16 residues. CDR1 MGHRA and CDR2 YSYEKL come from the germline V gene. Trimming shortened V by 1 base and J by 0 bases, and 10 bases separated the two germline ends. The CDR3 here is CASSQGPPRSGNTIYF. CDR3 DNA: TGCGCCAGCAGCCAAGGCCCCCCCCGCTCTGGAAACACCATATATTTT.

The gene calls are TRBV24-1 and TRBJ2-1; 8 bases map to TRBD2. The trim removed 7 bases at V and 8 bases at J, leaving 18 bases unmatched. Germline V gene data show CDR1 as KGHDR and CDR2 as SFDVKD. The CDR3 runs 17 residues. CDR3 bases: TGTGCCACCAGCGCCGCCGAGTTTAGCGGGCGGGGGGATGAGCAGTTCTTC. This gives the protein CATSAAEFSGRGDEQFF.

The table lists this clonotype with a few counts. CDR3: CASSSVTSGQETQYF. CDR3 coding DNA: TGTGCCAGCAGCTCCGTAACTAGCGGCCAAGAGACCCAGTACTTC. J is TRBJ2-5 and V is TRBV7-8; 8 bases are shared with TRBD2. Germline trimming cut 4 bases from V and 1 base from J; bases unmatched to any gene: 5. In germline, CDR1 is SGHVS, CDR2 FQNEAQ. The CDR3 has 15 residues.

The chain couples TRBV2 to TRBJ2-5; D may match TRBD1 or TRBD2 (7 bases each). This CDR3 is built from 14 residues. Germline V gives CDR1 SNHLY, CDR2 FYNNEI. With 6 bases removed from V and 5 bases from J, the gap between germline ends came to 16 bases. The CDR3 loop is CASSAYRGGETQYF. Written as DNA, the CDR3 is TGTGCCAGCAGCGCATACAGGGGAGGGGAGACCCAGTACTTC.

This clonotype counts as medium-sized. V usage is TRBV5-1 and J usage is TRBJ1-1, with a weak D call TRBD1 (5 bases). The V gene lost 4 bases and the J gene lost 5 bases, with 15 bases spanning the gap. Germline V gives CDR1 SGHRS, CDR2 YFSETQ. The CDR3 covers 14 residues. DNA for the CDR3: TGCGCCAGCAGCAGGGCGGGGGTACGGACTGAAGCTTTCTTT. This sequence encodes CASSRAGVRTEAFF.

This clonotype showed up just a few times. The genes are TRBV11-2 and TRBJ2-7; perhaps TRBD2 as D (5 bases). Germline CDR1 is SGHAT and CDR2 is FQNNGV. Trimming stripped 5 bases from V and 5 bases from J, with 7 bases between. The CDR3 contains 11 residues. For the CDR3, the DNA is TGTGCCAGCAGCGCCGGGAACGAGCAGTACTTC. It specifies CASSAGNEQYF.